The sequence of this T cell receptor beta chain was determined in a study of blood T cell repertoires in COVID-19. Sequencing used immunoSEQ multiplex PCR; TCRdb keeps in-frame clones, though not all of them. The sample contains about 99,000 clones, around 90% of which appear only once. The receptor comes from a human donor in a cohort sampled during active COVID-19. What was sequenced was peripheral blood.

CDR3: CASSLEARPGETQYF. CDR3 bases: TGCGCCAGCAGCTTGGAGGCCAGGCCTGGGGAGACCCAGTACTTC. This chain uses TRBV5-1 with TRBJ2-5, with D uncertain. The V end was cut by 0 bases, the J end by 5 bases, with 14 bases between. Germline V gene data show CDR1 as SGHRS and CDR2 as YFSETQ. The CDR3 is 15 amino acids.